Each of the 23 T cell receptor beta chains below was sequenced from the same sample in a study of CD8 T cells in Susac syndrome. After extraction with the RNeasy kit, about 0.45 to 1 ug of the RNA was reverse transcribed using random hexamers. TCRdb independently ran MiXCR on the immunoSEQ multiplex PCR reads; one entry per CDR3 protein. The sample has about 70,000 distinct CDR3 sequences, 96% seen once. Sequencing was carried out using CD4+ T cells from PBMCs. The receptors were gathered from a human donor with multiple sclerosis.

This clonotype has a single count. The CDR3 spells CASSAGTSRNTEAFF. The CDR3, as DNA: TGTGCCAGCAGTGCCGGGACATCGAGGAACACTGAAGCTTTCTTT. This chain uses TRBV6-1 with TRBJ1-1, with D perhaps TRBD1 (6 bases). CDR1 and CDR2 from the germline V gene are MNHNS and SASEGT. Trimming stripped 4 bases from V and 1 base from J, with 13 bases between. The CDR3 is 15 residues long.

CDR3 amino acids: CSAGTSGGADTQYF. The DNA of the CDR3 is TGCAGCGCTGGGACTAGCGGGGGGGCGGATACGCAGTATTTT. V is TRBV29-1 and J is TRBJ2-3; 16 positions match TRBD2. CDR1 and CDR2 (germline): SQVTM, ANQGSEA. The CDR3 runs to 14 residues. The ends lost 7 bases at V and 6 bases at J; junction bases unmatched: 4.

The chain has TRBV24-1 and TRBJ2-3, with 10 bases matching TRBD1. The CDR3 contains 15 residues. Germline lookup yields CDR1 KGHDR and CDR2 SFDVKD. Trimming at V came to 5 bases and at J to 4 bases, leaving 5 bases not matched to a gene. CDR3 in DNA: TGTGCCACCAGTGGGAGGACAGGGGGGCCAGATACGCAGTATTTT. Amino acid sequence: CATSGRTGGPDTQYF.

This chain links TRBV20-1 with TRBJ2-7; 11 nucleotides match TRBD2. CDR1 DFQATT and CDR2 SNEGSKA come from the germline V gene (reference sequence). With V trimmed by 6 bases and J by 2 bases, 12 bases remained unmatched. This CDR3 has 16 residues. Here the CDR3 reads CSASPVLTSGTYEQYF. The CDR3 coding sequence is TGCAGTGCCAGCCCCGTATTGACTAGCGGGACCTACGAGCAGTACTTC.

The rearrangement uses TRBV30 and TRBJ1-5; D ambiguous. Germline V CDR1 and CDR2: GTSNPN, SVGIG (reference sequence). The CDR3 length is 13 residues. Trimming took off 2 bases at V and 5 bases at J, with 10 bases between the two ends. The CDR3 region is CAWSRGRDQPQHF. The CDR3 coding sequence is TGTGCCTGGAGTCGAGGGCGGGATCAGCCCCAGCATTTT.

The V and J genes are TRBV4-3 and TRBJ2-6; D gene unclear. Trimming took 0 bases from V and 3 from J, leaving 12 bases between them. From germline, CDR1 is LGHNA and CDR2 YSLEER. The length of the CDR3 is 17 residues. The CDR3 loop reads CASSQEGSPIGANVLTF. CDR3 coding DNA: TGCGCCAGCAGCCAAGAGGGCTCGCCTATTGGGGCCAACGTCCTGACTTTC.

The rearrangement uses TRBV20-1 and TRBJ2-3; TRBD2 is a possible D gene (7 bases). V was pared by 6 bases and J by 5 bases, with 12 bases between. The CDR3 has 12 residues. Per germline, CDR1 DFQATT and CDR2 SNEGSKA (reference sequence). The CDR3 spells CSAGGQGDTQYF. Written as DNA, the CDR3 is TGCAGTGCCGGGGGGCAGGGAGATACGCAGTATTTT.

J is TRBJ2-3 and V is TRBV28; D is perhaps TRBD1 or TRBD2 (5 bases each). This CDR3 has 13 amino acids. V was trimmed by 8 bases and J by 0 bases, leaving 9 bases between them. CDR1 is MDHEN and CDR2 is SYDVKM in the germline V gene. The CDR3 loop reads CASAWGSTDTQYF. The CDR3, as DNA: TGTGCCAGCGCGTGGGGGAGCACAGATACGCAGTATTTT. The variable domain in full, with the rest retrieved from reference TRBV28 and TRBJ2-3, is DVKVTQSSRYLVKRTGEKVFLECVQDMDHENMFWYRQDPGLGLRLIYFSYDVKMKEKGDIPEGYSVSREKKERFSLILESASTNQTSMYLCASAWGSTDTQYFGPGTRLTVL.

The rearrangement uses TRBV6-1 and TRBJ1-6; D not certain. V shed 5 bases and J shed 7 bases, with 12 bases lying between them. The germline V gene encodes CDR1 MNHNS and CDR2 SASEGT. There are 14 residues in the CDR3. The CDR3 sequence: CASSTDPGNSPLHF. As DNA, the CDR3 is TGTGCCAGCAGTACAGATCCAGGAAATTCACCCCTCCACTTT.

V gene TRBV30 combines with J gene TRBJ2-7, with TRBD1 identical over 9 bases. The CDR3 extends over 14 amino acids. V trimming: 1 base; J trimming: 3 bases; junction bases outside the gene matches: 4. Looked up from germline, CDR1 is GTSNPN and CDR2 is SVGIG (reference sequence). The CDR3 nucleotides are TGTGCCTGGAGTGGGGACAGGGCTAACTACGAGCAGTACTTC. Protein product: CAWSGDRANYEQYF.

The CDR3 spells CSAGAPEQYF. The CDR3 nucleotides read TGCAGTGCCGGGGCCCCGGAGCAGTACTTC. The chain combines TRBV20-1 with TRBJ2-7; TRBD1 or TRBD2 may be the D gene (5 bases each). Trimming stripped 6 bases from V and 7 bases from J, with 10 bases between. The CDR3 has 10 amino acids. Germline V lookup: CDR1 DFQATT, CDR2 SNEGSKA (reference sequence).

The genes are TRBV12-3 or TRBV12-4 and TRBJ1-2, with 7 positions matching TRBD1. The CDR3 covers 14 residues. V shed 3 bases and J 8 bases; nucleotides not matched to a gene: 9. For the CDR3, the DNA is TGTGCCAGCAGTTTCGCCGGGACAGAGAGAGGCTACACCTTC. Its translation: CASSFAGTERGYTF.

The V gene is TRBV20-1, the J gene TRBJ2-2; 8 bases map to TRBD2. Losses at the gene ends were 0 bases for V and 0 bases for J; bases not matched to a gene: 0. CDR3 length: 15 amino acids. Germline V gene sequence: CDR1 DFQATT, CDR2 SNEGSKA (reference sequence). The CDR3 protein is CSARDSGTNTGELFF. In DNA, the CDR3 is TGCAGTGCTAGAGATAGCGGGACGAACACCGGGGAGCTGTTTTTT.

The chain joins TRBV12-3 or TRBV12-4 to TRBJ2-5, with 11 bases matching TRBD2. The CDR3 covers 17 residues. V gave up 5 bases and J gave up 6 bases; unmatched junction bases: 14. The CDR3 nucleotides are TGTGCCAGCAGTCCTAGCGGGGGGTCTCCCCTTTGGAAGACCCAGTACTTC. Protein: CASSPSGGSPLWKTQYF.

The chain carries TRBV20-1 and TRBJ2-3; tentatively, D is TRBD2 (5 bases). The CDR3 is 15 amino acids. V lost 3 bases and J 2 bases, leaving 15 bases between the germline ends. CDR1 is DFQATT, CDR2 SNEGSKA, per germline (reference sequence). The CDR3 nucleotides are TGCAGTGCTAGTTTCCAGGAGGCTAACACAGATACGCAGTATTTT. Amino acids: CSASFQEANTDTQYF.

This chain joins TRBV29-1 and TRBJ2-7; TRBD1 might be the D (5 bases). Trimming took off 4 bases at V and 5 bases at J, with 12 bases between the two ends. CDR3 size: 12 residues. The germline V gene encodes CDR1 SQVTM and CDR2 ANQGSEA. CDR3 sequence (DNA): TGCAGCGTTGCTCCCAGGGCCCACGAGCAGTACTTC. This codes for CSVAPRAHEQYF.

The chain has TRBV6-2 or TRBV6-3 and TRBJ1-2; D ambiguous. Germline V gene lookup returns CDR1 MNHEY and CDR2 SVGEGT. The ends were cut back, 0 bases at V and 8 bases at J, with 13 bases in the middle. This CDR3 spans 14 amino acids. CDR3 sequence (DNA): TGTGCCAGCAGTTACTCCGGCAGGACCCAGGGCTACACCTTC. It encodes CASSYSGRTQGYTF.

The chain employs TRBV15 and TRBJ1-5; 7 bases map to TRBD1. Looked up from germline, CDR1 is LNHNV and CDR2 is YYDKDF (reference sequence). The CDR3 is 17 amino acids. The trim removed 3 bases at V and 3 bases at J, leaving 11 bases unmatched. CDR3 nucleotide sequence: TGTGCCACCAGCAGGACAACAGGGGCGATTGCCAATCAGCCCCAGCATTTT. This gives the protein CATSRTTGAIANQPQHF.

This clonotype appeared a single time. The V and J genes are TRBV3-1 and TRBJ1-1; TRBD1 matches at 8 bases. Germline V CDR1 and CDR2: LGHDT, YNNKEL (reference sequence). V gave up 4 bases and J gave up 5 bases; unmatched junction bases: 6. CDR3 length: 14 residues. Here the CDR3 DNA reads TGTGCCAGCAGCCCGCCAGGGGGCCAGACTGAAGCTTTCTTT. This translates into CASSPPGGQTEAFF.

The V and J genes are TRBV9 and TRBJ2-7, with 10 bases lining up with TRBD2. In germline, CDR1 is SGDLS, CDR2 YYNGEE. CDR3 size: 15 residues. V shed 0 bases, J shed 6 bases, and the junction held 6 bases outside the gene matches. The CDR3 bases are TGTGCCAGCAGCGTAGCTCTAGCGGGGGTAGGCGAGCAGTACTTC. Amino acids: CASSVALAGVGEQYF.

This rearrangement joins TRBV12-3 or TRBV12-4 to TRBJ1-2; D uncertain. The V end lost 3 bases, the J end lost 2 bases, and 4 bases lay between the germline ends. CDR3 length: 12 residues. In DNA form, the CDR3 reads TGTGCCAGCAGTTTCGGGAACTATGGCTACACCTTC. As protein: CASSFGNYGYTF.

The chain combines TRBV27 with TRBJ1-4; no firm D call. The V end lost 4 bases, the J end lost 0 bases, and 9 bases lay between the germline ends. There are 15 residues in the CDR3. Germline V CDR1 and CDR2: MNHEY, SMNVEV (reference sequence). The DNA of the CDR3 is TGTGCCAGCAGTTCCGCGGTCACAACTAATGAAAAACTGTTTTTT. It encodes CASSSAVTTNEKLFF.

The chain is built from TRBV20-1 and TRBJ2-5; D might be TRBD2 (5 bases). Germline V gene sequence: CDR1 DFQATT, CDR2 SNEGSKA (reference sequence). The V end lost 1 base, the J end lost 4 bases, and 13 bases lay between the germline ends. The CDR3 has 14 residues. CDR3 in DNA: TGCAGTGCTAGAGCCCCGGAGGATGGAGAGACCCAGTACTTC. Its protein product is CSARAPEDGETQYF.